The sequence of this T cell receptor (beta chain) was determined in a study of shared clonotypes between healthy human individuals. Losses at the gene ends were 6 bases for V and 5 bases for J; bases not matched to a gene: 8. CDR1 SGHTA and CDR2 FQGNSA come from the germline V gene. This CDR3 is 15 amino acids long. At the deep level, the assay was run. Assay used: immunoSEQ multiplex PCR; TCRdb lists only in-frame clones, some missing. Among about 2.4 million clones listed, around 90% were seen once. This chain uses TRBV7-2 with TRBJ2-5; TRBD2 aligns across 11 bases. Sample: naive CD4+ T cells sorted from blood. Subset: CD45RA+ positively selected. The source of this sequence is a man between 18 and 29 years old in good health. CDR3 DNA sequence: TGTGCCAGCAGATCTGGGACTAGCGGTGGGGAGACCCAGTACTTC. Its translation is CASRSGTSGGETQYF.